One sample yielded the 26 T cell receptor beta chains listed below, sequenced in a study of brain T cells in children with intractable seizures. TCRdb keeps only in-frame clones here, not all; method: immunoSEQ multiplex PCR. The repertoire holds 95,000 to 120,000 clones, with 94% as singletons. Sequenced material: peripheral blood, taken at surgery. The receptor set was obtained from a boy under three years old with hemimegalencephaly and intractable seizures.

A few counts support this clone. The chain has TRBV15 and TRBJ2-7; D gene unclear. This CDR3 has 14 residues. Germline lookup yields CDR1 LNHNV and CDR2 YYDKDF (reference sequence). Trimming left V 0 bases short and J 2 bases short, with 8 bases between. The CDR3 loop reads CATSRDEWAYEQYF. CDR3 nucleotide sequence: TGTGCCACCAGCAGAGATGAATGGGCCTACGAGCAGTACTTC.

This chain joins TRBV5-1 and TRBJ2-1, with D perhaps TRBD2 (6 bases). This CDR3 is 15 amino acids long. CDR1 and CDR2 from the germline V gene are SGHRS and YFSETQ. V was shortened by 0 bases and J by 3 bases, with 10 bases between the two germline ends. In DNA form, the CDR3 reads TGCGCCAGCAGCTTGGCTCTAGCGTACTACAATGAGCAGTTCTTC. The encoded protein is CASSLALAYYNEQFF.

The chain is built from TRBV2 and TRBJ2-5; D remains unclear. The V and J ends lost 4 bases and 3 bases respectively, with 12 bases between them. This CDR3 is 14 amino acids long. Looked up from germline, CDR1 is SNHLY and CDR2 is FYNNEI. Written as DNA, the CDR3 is TGTGCCAGCAGTGCGCCCTCCCTGGAAGAGACCCAGTACTTC. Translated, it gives CASSAPSLEETQYF.

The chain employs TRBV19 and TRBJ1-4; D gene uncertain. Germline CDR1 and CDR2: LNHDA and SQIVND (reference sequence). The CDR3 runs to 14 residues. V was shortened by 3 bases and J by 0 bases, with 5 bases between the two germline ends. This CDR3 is CASSMQATNEKLFF. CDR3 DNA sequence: TGTGCCAGTAGTATGCAGGCAACTAATGAAAAACTGTTTTTT.

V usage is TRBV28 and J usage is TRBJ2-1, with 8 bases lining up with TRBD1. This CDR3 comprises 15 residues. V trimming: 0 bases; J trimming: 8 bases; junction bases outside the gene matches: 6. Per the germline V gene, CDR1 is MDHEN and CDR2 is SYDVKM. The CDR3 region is CASSLWAGGSYEQFF. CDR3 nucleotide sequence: TGTGCCAGCAGTTTATGGGCAGGGGGCAGCTATGAGCAGTTCTTC.

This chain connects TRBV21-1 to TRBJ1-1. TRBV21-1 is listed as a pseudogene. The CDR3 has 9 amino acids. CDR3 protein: CASSTGTTF. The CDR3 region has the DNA TGTGCCAGCAGCACCGGGACTACCTTT.

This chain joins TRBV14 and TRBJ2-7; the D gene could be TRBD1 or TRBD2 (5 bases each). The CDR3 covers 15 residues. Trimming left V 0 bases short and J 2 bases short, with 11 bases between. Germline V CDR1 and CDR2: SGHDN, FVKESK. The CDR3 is CASSQDFGDPYEQYF. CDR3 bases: TGTGCCAGCAGCCAAGATTTCGGGGACCCCTACGAGCAGTACTTC. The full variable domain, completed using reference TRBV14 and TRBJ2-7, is EAGVTQFPSHSVIEKGQTVTLRCDPISGHDNLYWYRRVMGKEIKFLLHFVKESKQDESGMPNNRFLAERTGGTYSTLKVQPAELEDSGVYFCASSQDFGDPYEQYFGPGTRLTVT.

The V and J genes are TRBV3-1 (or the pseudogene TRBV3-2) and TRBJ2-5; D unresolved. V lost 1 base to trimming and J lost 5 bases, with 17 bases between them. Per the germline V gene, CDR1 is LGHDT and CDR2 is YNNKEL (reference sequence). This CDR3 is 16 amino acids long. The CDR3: CASSQGVPAMGETQYF. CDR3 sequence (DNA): TGTGCCAGCAGCCAAGGGGTCCCAGCCATGGGGGAGACCCAGTACTTC.

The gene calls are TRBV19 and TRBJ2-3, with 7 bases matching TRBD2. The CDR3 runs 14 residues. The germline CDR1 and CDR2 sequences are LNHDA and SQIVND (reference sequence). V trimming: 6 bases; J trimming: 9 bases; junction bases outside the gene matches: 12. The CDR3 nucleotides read TGTGCCAGTAGGGCTAGCGGACGCGGTGGGACGCAGTATTTT. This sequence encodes CASRASGRGGTQYF.

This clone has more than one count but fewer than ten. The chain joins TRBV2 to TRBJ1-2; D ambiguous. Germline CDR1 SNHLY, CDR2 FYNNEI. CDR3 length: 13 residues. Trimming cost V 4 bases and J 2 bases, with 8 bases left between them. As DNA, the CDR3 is TGTGCCAGCAGTGGACCCAAGAACTATGGCTACACCTTC. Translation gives CASSGPKNYGYTF.

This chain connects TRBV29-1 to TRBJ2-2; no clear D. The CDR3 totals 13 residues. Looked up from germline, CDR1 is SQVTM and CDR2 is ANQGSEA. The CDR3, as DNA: TGCACCTGGAGTCATCGGGCCACCGGGGAGCTGTTTTTT. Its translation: CTWSHRATGELFF.

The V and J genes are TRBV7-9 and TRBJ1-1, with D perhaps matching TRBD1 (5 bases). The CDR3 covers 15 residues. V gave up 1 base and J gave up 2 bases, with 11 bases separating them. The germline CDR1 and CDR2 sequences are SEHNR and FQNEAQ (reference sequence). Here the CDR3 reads CASSLGGHSNTEAFF. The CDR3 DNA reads TGTGCCAGCAGCTTAGGAGGACACTCAAACACTGAAGCTTTCTTT.

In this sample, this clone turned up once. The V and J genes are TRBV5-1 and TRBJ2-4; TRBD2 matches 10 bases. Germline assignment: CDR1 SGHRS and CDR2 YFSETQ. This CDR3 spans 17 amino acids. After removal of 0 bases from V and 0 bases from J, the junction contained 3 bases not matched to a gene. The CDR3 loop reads CASSLGTSGLAKNIQYF. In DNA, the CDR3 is TGCGCCAGCAGCTTGGGGACTAGCGGACTAGCCAAAAACATTCAGTACTTC.

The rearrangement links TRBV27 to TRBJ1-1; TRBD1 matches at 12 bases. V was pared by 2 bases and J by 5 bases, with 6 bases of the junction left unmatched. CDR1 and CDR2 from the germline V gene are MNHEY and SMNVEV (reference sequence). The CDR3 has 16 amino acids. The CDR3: CASSLGTGGLRTEAFF. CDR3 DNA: TGTGCCAGCAGTTTAGGGACAGGGGGCCTCCGGACTGAAGCTTTCTTT.

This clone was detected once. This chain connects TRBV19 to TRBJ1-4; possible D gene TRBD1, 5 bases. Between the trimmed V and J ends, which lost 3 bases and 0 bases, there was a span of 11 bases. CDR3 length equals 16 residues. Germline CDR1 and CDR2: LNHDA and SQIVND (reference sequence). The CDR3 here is CASSIWGGATNEKLFF. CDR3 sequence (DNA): TGTGCCAGTAGTATTTGGGGCGGTGCAACTAATGAAAAACTGTTTTTT.

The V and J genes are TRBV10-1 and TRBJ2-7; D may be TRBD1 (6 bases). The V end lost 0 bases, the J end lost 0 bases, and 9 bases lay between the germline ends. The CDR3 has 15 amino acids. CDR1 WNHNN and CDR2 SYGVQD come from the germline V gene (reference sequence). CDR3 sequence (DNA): TGCGCCAGCAGTGAGTCGGCAGGGGCCTCCTACGAGCAGTACTTC. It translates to CASSESAGASYEQYF.

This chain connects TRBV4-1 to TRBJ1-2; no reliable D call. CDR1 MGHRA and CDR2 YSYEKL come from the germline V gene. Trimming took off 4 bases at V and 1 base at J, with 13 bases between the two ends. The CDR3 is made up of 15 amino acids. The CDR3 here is CASSPTFPSNYGYTF. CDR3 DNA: TGCGCCAGCAGCCCAACGTTTCCCAGTAACTATGGCTACACCTTC.

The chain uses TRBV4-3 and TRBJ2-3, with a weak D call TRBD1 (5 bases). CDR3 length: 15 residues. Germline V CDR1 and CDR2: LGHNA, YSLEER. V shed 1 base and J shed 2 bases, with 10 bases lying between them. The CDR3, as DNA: TGCGCCAGCAGCCAAGGCAACAGGAACACAGATACGCAGTATTTT. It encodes CASSQGNRNTDTQYF.

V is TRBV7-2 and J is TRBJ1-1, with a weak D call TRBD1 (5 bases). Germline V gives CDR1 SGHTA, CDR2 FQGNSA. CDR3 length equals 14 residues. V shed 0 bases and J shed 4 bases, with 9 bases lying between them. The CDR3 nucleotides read TGTGCCAGCAGCTTAGCCGGCAGGGCCACTGAAGCTTTCTTT. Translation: CASSLAGRATEAFF.

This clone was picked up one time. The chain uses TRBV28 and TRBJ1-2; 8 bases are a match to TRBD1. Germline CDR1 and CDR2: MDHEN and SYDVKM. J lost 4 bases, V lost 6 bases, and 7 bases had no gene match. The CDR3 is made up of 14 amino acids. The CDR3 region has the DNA TGTGCCAGCAGGCCGGGACAGGAATCCTATGGCTACACCTTC. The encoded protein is CASRPGQESYGYTF.

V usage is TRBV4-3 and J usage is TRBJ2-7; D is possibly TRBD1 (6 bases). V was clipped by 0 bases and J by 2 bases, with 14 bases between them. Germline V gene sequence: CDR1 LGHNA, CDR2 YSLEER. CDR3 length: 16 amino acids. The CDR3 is CASSQDVGAPTYEQYF. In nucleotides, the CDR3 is TGCGCCAGCAGCCAAGATGTGGGGGCGCCCACCTACGAGCAGTACTTC.

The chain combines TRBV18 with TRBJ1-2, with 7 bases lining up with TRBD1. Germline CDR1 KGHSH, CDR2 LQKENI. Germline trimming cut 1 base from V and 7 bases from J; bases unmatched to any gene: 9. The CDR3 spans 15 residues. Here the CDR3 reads CASSPLSKGAGGYTF. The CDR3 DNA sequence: TGTGCCAGCTCACCACTGTCCAAGGGGGCCGGTGGCTACACCTTC. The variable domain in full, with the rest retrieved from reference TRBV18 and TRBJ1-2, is NAGVMQNPRHLVRRRGQEARLRCSPMKGHSHVYWYRQLPEEGLKFMVYLQKENIIDESGMPKERFSAEFPKEGPSILRIQQVVRGDSAAYFCASSPLSKGAGGYTFGSGTRLTVV.

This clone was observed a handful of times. The CDR3, as DNA: TGTGCTAGTGCCTTTTGGGACACTGAAGCTTTCTTT. It is translated as CASAFWDTEAFF. This sequence joins TRBV12-5 and TRBJ1-1; D uncertain. V was trimmed by 7 bases and J by 3 bases, leaving 9 bases between them. The CDR3 loop spans 12 amino acids. Germline V lookup: CDR1 LGHNT, CDR2 FRNRAP. Drawing the rest from reference TRBV12-5 and TRBJ1-1, the complete variable domain is DARVTQTPRHKVTEMGQEVTMRCQPILGHNTVFWYRQTMMQGLELLAYFRNRAPLDDSGMPKDRFSAEMPDATLATLKIQPSEPRDSAVYFCASAFWDTEAFFGQGTRLTVV.

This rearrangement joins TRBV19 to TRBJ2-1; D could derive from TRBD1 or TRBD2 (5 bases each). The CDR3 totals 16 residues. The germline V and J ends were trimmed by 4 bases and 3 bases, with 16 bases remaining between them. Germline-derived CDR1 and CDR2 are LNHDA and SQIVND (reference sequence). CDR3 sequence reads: CASSSPGTVNYNEQFF. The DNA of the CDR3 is TGTGCCAGTAGTAGCCCCGGGACGGTTAACTACAATGAGCAGTTCTTC.

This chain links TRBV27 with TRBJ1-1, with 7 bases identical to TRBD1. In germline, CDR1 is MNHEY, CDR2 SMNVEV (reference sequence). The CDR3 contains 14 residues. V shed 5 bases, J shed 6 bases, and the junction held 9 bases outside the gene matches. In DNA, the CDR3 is TGTGCCAGCAGTGCTCTGACAGGGACCGCTGAAGCTTTCTTT. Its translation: CASSALTGTAEAFF.

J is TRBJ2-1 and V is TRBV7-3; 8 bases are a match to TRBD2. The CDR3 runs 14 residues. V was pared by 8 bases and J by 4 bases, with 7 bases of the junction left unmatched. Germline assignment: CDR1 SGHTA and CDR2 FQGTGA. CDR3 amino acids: CASLRAGGYNEQFF. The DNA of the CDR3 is TGTGCCAGCCTTAGGGCGGGGGGATACAATGAGCAGTTCTTC.